One sample yielded the 3 T cell receptor beta chains listed below, sequenced in a study of blood T cell repertoires in COVID-19. Method: immunoSEQ multiplex PCR; TCRdb's copy keeps in-frame clones and lacks some. The profile covers under 350,000 clones, with about 89% appearing a single time and about 4.6% taken by the ten largest. Sequences were obtained from peripheral blood. These receptors all stem from a man in his forties with acute or convalescent COVID-19.

The CDR3 DNA reads TGTGCCAGTAGTATGGGACAGGGGTTATACACTGAAGCTTTCTTT. It codes for CASSMGQGLYTEAFF. The chain recombines TRBV19 with TRBJ1-1; TRBD1 matches 10 bases. The V gene end was trimmed by 3 bases and the J gene end by 3 bases; junction bases not matched to a gene: 4. CDR1 is LNHDA, CDR2 SQIVND, per germline (reference sequence). CDR3 length: 15 residues.

J is TRBJ1-1 and V is TRBV6-5, with 9 bases identical to TRBD1. CDR3 length: 16 amino acids. Trimming cost V 2 bases and J 4 bases; bases outside gene matches: 8. Per germline, CDR1 MNHEY and CDR2 SVGAGI. CDR3 in DNA: TGTGCCAGCAGTTACCCCCTACAGGGGGCAACCACTGAAGCTTTCTTT. This encodes CASSYPLQGATTEAFF.

This chain joins TRBV19 and TRBJ1-2, with D tentatively TRBD1 (6 bases). This CDR3 spans 13 amino acids. Deletions cut 4 bases from V and 5 bases from J, with 11 bases between. Germline values: CDR1 LNHDA, CDR2 SQIVND (reference sequence). CDR3 loop: CASSNRARYGYTF. CDR3 bases: TGTGCCAGTAGTAACAGGGCCAGGTATGGCTACACCTTC.